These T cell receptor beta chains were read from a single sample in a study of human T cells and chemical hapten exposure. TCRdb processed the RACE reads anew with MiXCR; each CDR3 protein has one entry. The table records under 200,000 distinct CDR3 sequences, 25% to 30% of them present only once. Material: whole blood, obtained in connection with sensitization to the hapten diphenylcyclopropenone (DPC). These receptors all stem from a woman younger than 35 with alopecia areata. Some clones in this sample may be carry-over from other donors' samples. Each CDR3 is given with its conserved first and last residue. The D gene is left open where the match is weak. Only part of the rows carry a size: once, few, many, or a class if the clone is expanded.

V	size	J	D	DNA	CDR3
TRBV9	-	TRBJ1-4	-	TGTGCCAGCAGCGTACCCGAGATCCTACCTAATGAAAAACTGTTTTTT	CASSVPEILPNEKLFF
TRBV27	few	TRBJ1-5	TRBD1	TGTGCCAGCAGCCCGTACGGGACAGGATTAATTCAGCCCCAGCATTTT	CASSPYGTGLIQPQHF
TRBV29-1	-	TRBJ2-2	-	TGCAGCGGGAGCGCAGGGCAGGGAGAGCTGTTTTTT	CSGSAGQGELFF
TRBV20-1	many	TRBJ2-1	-	TGCAGTGCTAGCTCTAGCGCGAGGGGGGACTACAATGAGCAGTTCTTC	CSASSSARGDYNEQFF
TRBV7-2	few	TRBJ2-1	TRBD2	TGTGCCAGCAGCCCTGCCTCCTGGCGGGAGGGGGGTTACAATGAGCAGTTCTTC	CASSPASWREGGYNEQFF
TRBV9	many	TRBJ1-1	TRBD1	TGTGCCAGCAGCGTAGGAGGGGGCGCCGGCCTTGAAGCTTTCTTT	CASSVGGGAGLEAFF
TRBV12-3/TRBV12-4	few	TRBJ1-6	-	TGTGCCAGCAGTTTACCGGGGCCTAGTTCACCCCTCCACTTT	CASSLPGPSSPLHF
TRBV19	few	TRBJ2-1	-	TGTGCCAGTAGTATAGAAAGATCTTGGACATCCTACAATGAGCAGTTCTTC	CASSIERSWTSYNEQFF
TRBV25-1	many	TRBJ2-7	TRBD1	TGTGCCAGCAGTGAGACCAGGGGGAGCTCCTACGAGCAGTACTTC	CASSETRGSSYEQYF
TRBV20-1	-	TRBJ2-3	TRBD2	TGCAGTGCTCCGACTAGCGGGGGAACCGATACGCAGTATTTT	CSAPTSGGTDTQYF
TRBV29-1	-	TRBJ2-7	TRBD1	TGCAGCGTTGAAGATCCCCCAGGGGGCCGTCTACGCGAGCAGTACTTC	CSVEDPPGGRLREQYF
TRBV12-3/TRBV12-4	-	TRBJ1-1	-	TGTGCCAGCAGACCCAACAGGGCGGGGAACACTGAAGCTTTCTTT	CASRPNRAGNTEAFF
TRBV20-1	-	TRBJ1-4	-	TGCAGTGCTAGTAGCAGCTCAGAAAAACTGTTTTTT	CSASSSSEKLFF
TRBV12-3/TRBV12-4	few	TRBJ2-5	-	TGTGCCAGCAGTCCCGGGCCCGGGGAGACCCAGTACTTC	CASSPGPGETQYF
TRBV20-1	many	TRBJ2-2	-	TGCAGTGCTAGTGGATCCGTCACTACCGGGGAGCTGTTTTTT	CSASGSVTTGELFF
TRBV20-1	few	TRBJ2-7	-	TGCAGTGTCCCTAGGGCTTCCTACGAGCAGTACTTC	CSVPRASYEQYF
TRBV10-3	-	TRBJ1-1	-	TGTGCCATCAGGTTGGGGGTGAACACTGAAGCTTTCTTT	CAIRLGVNTEAFF
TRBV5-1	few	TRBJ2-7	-	TGCGCCAGCAGCTTAGCGGACCGATTCTACGAGCAGTACTTC	CASSLADRFYEQYF
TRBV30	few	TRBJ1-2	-	TGTGCCTGGAGCGGCAGGCAGAACTATGGCTACACCTTC	CAWSGRQNYGYTF
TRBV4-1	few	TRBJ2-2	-	TGCGCCAGCAGCCACGAGGGGGAGCTGTTTTTT	CASSHEGELFF
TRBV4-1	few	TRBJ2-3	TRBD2	TGCGCCAGCCAGGTGGGGCGGGGGAGCACAGATACGCAGTATTTT	CASQVGRGSTDTQYF
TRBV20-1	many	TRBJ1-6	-	TGCAGTGCACCGGCGAGAGGATCTACCTTAATTCGACCCCTCCACTTT	CSAPARGSTLIRPLHF
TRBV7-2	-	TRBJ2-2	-	TGTGCCAGCAGCTTAGTCAGTCCCACCGGGGAGCTGTTTTTT	CASSLVSPTGELFF
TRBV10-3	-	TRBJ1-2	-	TGTGCCATCAGTGAGTCCTATGGCTACACCTTC	CAISESYGYTF
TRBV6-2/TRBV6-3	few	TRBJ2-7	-	TGTGCCAGCAGAGTTTCCACCTACGAGCAGTACTTC	CASRVSTYEQYF
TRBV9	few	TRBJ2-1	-	TGTGCCAGCAGCGTAAATACAGGGTCCTACAATGAGCAGTTCTTC	CASSVNTGSYNEQFF
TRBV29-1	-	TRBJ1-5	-	TGCAGCGTGGAAACATCCGGCAATCAGCCCCAGCATTTT	CSVETSGNQPQHF
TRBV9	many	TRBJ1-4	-	TGTGCCAGCAGCGTAGTTCCGAGCGGGCCTGAAAAACTGTTTTTT	CASSVVPSGPEKLFF
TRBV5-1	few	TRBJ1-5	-	TGCGCCAGCAGCTTGGACGTGACGGGGGGTCAGCCCCAGCATTTT	CASSLDVTGGQPQHF
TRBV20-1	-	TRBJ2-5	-	TGCAGTGCTAGAGATCTCGTCCCCCGGGAGACCCAGTACTTC	CSARDLVPRETQYF
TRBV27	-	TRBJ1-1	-	TGTGCCAGCAGTGGAGAGGGGAACACTGAAGCTTTCTTT	CASSGEGNTEAFF
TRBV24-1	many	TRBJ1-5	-	TGTGCCACCAGTGACGCAGGGCGAGGAGCTCAGCCCCAGCATTTT	CATSDAGRGAQPQHF
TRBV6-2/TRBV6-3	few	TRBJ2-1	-	TGTGCCAGCTCCAACTTATACAATGAGCAGTTCTTC	CASSNLYNEQFF
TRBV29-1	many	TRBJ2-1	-	TGCAGCGTTCCTGGGCCAGGGGACTACAATGAGCAGTTCTTC	CSVPGPGDYNEQFF
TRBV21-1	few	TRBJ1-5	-	TGTGCCAGCAGCGAACAGTTACAGGGTCAGCCCCAGCATTTT	CASSEQLQGQPQHF
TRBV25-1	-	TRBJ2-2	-	TGTGCCAGCAGTGTAGCAGGGGTCGGCGGGGAGCTGTTTTTT	CASSVAGVGGELFF
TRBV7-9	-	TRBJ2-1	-	TGTGCCAGCAGCACCGCCCCTCAGCGGGAGCAGTTCTTC	CASSTAPQREQFF
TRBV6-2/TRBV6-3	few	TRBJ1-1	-	TGTGCCAGCAGTTACTCGACAGGATACACTGAAGCTTTCTTT	CASSYSTGYTEAFF
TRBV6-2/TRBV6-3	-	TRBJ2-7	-	TGTGCCAGCAGCCGCGGGACGGGGACCTACGAGCAGTACTTC	CASSRGTGTYEQYF
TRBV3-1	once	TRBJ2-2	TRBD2	TGTGCCAGCAGCCATGGAGGACTAGCGGGAAGGGCCGGGGAGCTGTTTTTT	CASSHGGLAGRAGELFF
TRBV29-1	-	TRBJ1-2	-	TGCAGCGTTGAGGGGGGGACGGCTCGTCGTACAGCACTGACCTATGGCTACACCTTC	CSVEGGTARRTALTYGYTF
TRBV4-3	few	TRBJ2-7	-	TGCGCCAGCAGCCGGGGCCTCGCGGCCTATTCCTACGAGCAGTACTTC	CASSRGLAAYSYEQYF
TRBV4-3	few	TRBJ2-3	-	TGCGCCAGCAGCCAAGTCGTCAACACAGATACGCAGTATTTT	CASSQVVNTDTQYF
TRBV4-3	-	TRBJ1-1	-	TGCGCCAGCAGCCAAGTAGGGGCGGATACTGAAGCTTTCTTT	CASSQVGADTEAFF
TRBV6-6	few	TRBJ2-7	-	TGTGCCAGCAGTTACCTGGGGGCCAACGAGCAGTACTTC	CASSYLGANEQYF
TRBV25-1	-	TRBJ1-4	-	TGTGCCAGCAGTGAGTCCGGGGGGGGAATTCGGAAACTGTTTTTT	CASSESGGGIRKLFF
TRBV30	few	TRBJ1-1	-	TGCGCTGGTGGGGCTTTAATTGAAGCTTTCTTT	CAGGALIEAFF
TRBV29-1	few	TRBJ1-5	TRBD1	TGCAGCGTTACCGACAGGGCGGGACAGCCCCAGCATTTT	CSVTDRAGQPQHF
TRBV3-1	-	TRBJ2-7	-	TGTGCCAGCAGCCTCAGGTCGGGCAGCCCCTACGAGCAGTACTTC	CASSLRSGSPYEQYF
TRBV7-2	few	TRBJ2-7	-	TGTGCCAGCAGCTTAGCCGGGACTTCGGTGGGCTACGAGCAGTACTTC	CASSLAGTSVGYEQYF